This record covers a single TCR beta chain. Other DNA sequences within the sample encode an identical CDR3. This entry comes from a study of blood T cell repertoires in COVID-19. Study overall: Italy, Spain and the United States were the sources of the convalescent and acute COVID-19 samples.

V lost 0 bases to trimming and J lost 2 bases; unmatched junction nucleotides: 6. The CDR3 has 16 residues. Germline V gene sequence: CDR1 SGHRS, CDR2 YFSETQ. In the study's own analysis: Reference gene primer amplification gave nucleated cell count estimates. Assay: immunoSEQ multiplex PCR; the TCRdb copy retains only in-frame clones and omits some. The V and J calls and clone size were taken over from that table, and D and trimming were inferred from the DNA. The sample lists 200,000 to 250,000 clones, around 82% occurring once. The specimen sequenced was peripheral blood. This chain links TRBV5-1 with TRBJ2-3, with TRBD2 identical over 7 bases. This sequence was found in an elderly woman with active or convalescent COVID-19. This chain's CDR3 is CASSLGASGYTDTQYF. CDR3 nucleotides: TGCGCCAGCAGCTTGGGAGCTAGCGGTTACACAGATACGCAGTATTTT.